Listed below are T cell receptor beta chains from one sample, sequenced in a study of blood T cells in healthy people across ages. TCRdb reprocessed the 5' RACE reads via MiXCR and lists one record per CDR3 protein. The table includes around 1,500,000 distinct CDR3 sequences, around two fifths detected once. The material sequenced was blood. The receptor set was obtained from a young woman in good health. The CDR3 runs from the conserved cysteine through the conserved F or W. A D gene is named only where the DNA matches it firmly. Expanded clones are given a class, and other clones once, few, many or no size at all.

D: TRBD2
J: TRBJ2-1
size: NA
V: TRBV7-9
CDR3: CASTGTSGRRYNEQFF
DNA: TGTGCCAGCACCGGGACTAGCGGGAGGAGGTACAATGAGCAGTTCTTC

D: TRBD2
J: TRBJ2-5
size: NA
V: TRBV12-3/TRBV12-4
CDR3: CASRTSGRAVFGQETQYF
DNA: TGTGCCAGCAGGACAAGCGGGAGGGCCGTATTTGGTCAAGAGACCCAGTACTTC

D: TRBD1
J: TRBJ2-7
size: few
V: TRBV13
CDR3: CASRPPTGYSYEQYF
DNA: TGTGCCAGCAGACCCCCGACAGGGTACTCCTACGAGCAGTACTTC

D: TRBD1
J: TRBJ1-6
size: few
V: TRBV11-2
CDR3: CASSSTGGNNSPLHF
DNA: TGTGCCAGCAGCTCTACAGGGGGCAATAATTCACCCCTCCACTTT

D: NA
J: TRBJ2-7
size: few
V: TRBV9
CDR3: CASSVGGTASYEQYF
DNA: TGTGCCAGCAGCGTGGGGGGGACAGCTTCCTACGAGCAGTACTTC

D: TRBD2
J: TRBJ2-3
size: NA
V: TRBV20-1
CDR3: CSARESPASGRIVGTDTQYF
DNA: TGCAGTGCTAGAGAGTCCCCGGCTAGCGGGAGGATAGTGGGGACAGATACGCAGTATTTT

D: NA
J: TRBJ2-7
size: few
V: TRBV5-1
CDR3: CASSGEDWPDSYEQYF
DNA: TGCGCCAGCAGCGGCGAGGACTGGCCCGATTCCTACGAGCAGTACTTC

D: TRBD1
J: TRBJ2-1
size: NA
V: TRBV28
CDR3: CASSLFWDSYNEQFF
DNA: TGTGCCAGCAGTTTATTCTGGGACAGCTACAATGAGCAGTTCTTC

D: NA
J: TRBJ1-1
size: NA
V: TRBV6-5
CDR3: CATTSQSDPRKETAFF
DNA: TGTGCCACCACCTCACAAAGCGACCCGAGGAAAGAGACGGCTTTCTTT

D: NA
J: TRBJ2-1
size: NA
V: TRBV9
CDR3: CASSGKGEQFF
DNA: TGTGCCAGCAGCGGCAAGGGAGAGCAGTTCTTC

D: TRBD1
J: TRBJ2-3
size: few
V: TRBV6-1
CDR3: CASLLGTGAPSTDTQYF
DNA: TGTGCCAGCCTGCTCGGGACAGGGGCACCTAGCACAGATACGCAGTATTTT

D: TRBD2
J: TRBJ2-5
size: NA
V: TRBV5-1
CDR3: CASSLYVGERGDEQYF
DNA: TGCGCCAGCAGCTTGTATGTGGGGGAGCGGGGCGATGAGCAGTACTTC

D: NA
J: TRBJ2-3
size: NA
V: TRBV7-2
CDR3: CASRTSADTQYF
DNA: TGTGCCAGCAGAACAAGTGCAGATACGCAGTATTTT

D: NA
J: TRBJ2-1
size: few
V: TRBV7-2
CDR3: CASSFVSSPDEQFF
DNA: TGTGCCAGCAGCTTTGTATCCAGTCCGGATGAGCAGTTCTTC

D: NA
J: TRBJ1-3
size: NA
V: TRBV3-1
CDR3: CASSQGAGFSGNTIYF
DNA: TGTGCCAGCAGCCAAGGGGCAGGGTTCTCTGGAAACACCATATATTTT

D: NA
J: TRBJ1-5
size: few
V: TRBV7-8
CDR3: CASSLAPGDRNQPQHF
DNA: TGTGCCAGCAGCTTAGCCCCCGGGGATAGGAATCAGCCCCAGCATTTT

D: TRBD2
J: TRBJ2-2
size: NA
V: TRBV7-9
CDR3: CASSFAGTSATGELFF
DNA: TGTGCCAGCAGCTTTGCCGGGACTAGCGCCACCGGGGAGCTGTTTTTT

D: NA
J: TRBJ2-4
size: few
V: TRBV28
CDR3: CASSLWGTGGGGSSAKNIQYF
DNA: TGTGCCAGCAGTTTATGGGGGACTGGGGGCGGTGGATCAAGCGCCAAAAACATTCAGTACTTC

D: NA
J: TRBJ2-7
size: NA
V: TRBV5-6
CDR3: CASSPPHLSSYEQYF
DNA: TGTGCCAGCAGCCCCCCGCACCTAAGCTCCTACGAGCAGTACTTC

D: TRBD1
J: TRBJ2-5
size: NA
V: TRBV3-1
CDR3: CASSQTGTAQGETQYF
DNA: TGTGCCAGCAGCCAGACAGGGACAGCCCAGGGGGAGACCCAGTACTTC

D: TRBD1
J: TRBJ1-3
size: few
V: TRBV6-5
CDR3: CASSYSPDRGNTIYF
DNA: TGTGCCAGCAGTTACTCCCCGGACAGGGGAAACACCATATATTTT

D: TRBD1
J: TRBJ1-1
size: NA
V: TRBV5-1
CDR3: CASSSTGDRGTEAFF
DNA: TGCGCCAGCAGCTCAACAGGGGATCGCGGCACTGAAGCTTTCTTT

D: TRBD1
J: TRBJ1-4
size: NA
V: TRBV7-2
CDR3: CASSPRGPGEKLFF
DNA: TGTGCCAGCAGCCCCAGGGGGCCTGGTGAAAAACTGTTTTTT

D: TRBD1
J: TRBJ2-7
size: few
V: TRBV10-3
CDR3: CAFSAGGQGEQYF
DNA: TGTGCCTTCTCGGCAGGGGGTCAGGGCGAGCAGTACTTC

D: TRBD2
J: TRBJ2-1
size: NA
V: TRBV7-8
CDR3: CASSLPREWVHNEQFF
DNA: TGTGCCAGCAGCTTACCGCGGGAGTGGGTCCACAATGAGCAGTTCTTC

D: TRBD2
J: TRBJ2-1
size: NA
V: TRBV12-3/TRBV12-4
CDR3: CASSMGLAGGNEQFF
DNA: TGTGCCAGCAGTATGGGACTAGCGGGAGGGAATGAGCAGTTCTTC

D: NA
J: TRBJ2-3
size: few
V: TRBV9
CDR3: CASTTGGGTDTQYF
DNA: TGTGCCAGCACAACAGGGGGGGGCACAGATACGCAGTATTTT

D: NA
J: TRBJ2-2
size: NA
V: TRBV4-2
CDR3: CASSQDGQIPGELFF
DNA: TGTGCCAGCAGCCAGGACGGACAAATCCCCGGGGAGCTGTTTTTT

D: NA
J: TRBJ2-1
size: many
V: TRBV20-1
CDR3: CSARGPSGNEQFF
DNA: TGCAGTGCTAGGGGGCCATCTGGCAATGAGCAGTTCTTC

D: TRBD2
J: TRBJ2-7
size: NA
V: TRBV5-1
CDR3: CASSRTSGRLTSYEQYF
DNA: TGCGCCAGCAGCCGGACTAGCGGGAGGTTAACGTCCTACGAGCAGTACTTC

D: NA
J: TRBJ2-1
size: NA
V: TRBV20-1
CDR3: CSALIPPEQFF
DNA: TGCAGTGCCCTTATACCCCCGGAGCAGTTCTTC

D: NA
J: TRBJ1-2
size: NA
V: TRBV3-1
CDR3: CASSQAGTVGGYTF
DNA: TGTGCCAGCAGCCAAGCGGGGACGGTTGGAGGCTACACCTTC

D: NA
J: TRBJ1-2
size: NA
V: TRBV29-1
CDR3: CSVEDYRFGVNYGYTF
DNA: TGCAGCGTTGAAGATTACAGGTTCGGGGTCAACTATGGCTACACCTTC

D: TRBD2
J: TRBJ2-1
size: NA
V: TRBV20-1
CDR3: CSAHGGLAGGPTYNEQFF
DNA: TGCAGTGCCCACGGGGGGCTAGCGGGAGGGCCTACCTACAATGAGCAGTTCTTC

D: TRBD1
J: TRBJ1-2
size: few
V: TRBV6-5
CDR3: CASKNRGAGGYTF
DNA: TGTGCCAGCAAGAACAGGGGAGCAGGCGGCTACACCTTC

D: TRBD1
J: TRBJ1-2
size: NA
V: TRBV19
CDR3: CASTPDRADYGYTF
DNA: TGTGCCAGTACCCCGGACAGGGCGGACTATGGCTACACCTTC

D: TRBD2
J: TRBJ2-5
size: NA
V: TRBV6-5
CDR3: CTSSYGLAGEGRETQYF
DNA: TGTACCAGCAGTTACGGGTTAGCGGGAGAAGGGAGAGAGACCCAGTACTTC

D: TRBD1
J: TRBJ1-2
size: many
V: TRBV6-6
CDR3: CASSSSLGQDNYGYTF
DNA: TGTGCCAGCAGTTCCTCCCTGGGACAGGATAACTATGGCTACACCTTC

D: TRBD1
J: TRBJ2-2
size: NA
V: TRBV6-6
CDR3: CASKTDRVETGELFF
DNA: TGTGCCAGCAAAACGGACAGGGTTGAGACCGGGGAGCTGTTTTTT

D: NA
J: TRBJ1-2
size: many
V: TRBV27
CDR3: CASGPLQGFYGYTF
DNA: TGTGCCAGCGGGCCTTTACAGGGTTTCTATGGCTACACCTTC

D: TRBD2
J: TRBJ2-5
size: few
V: TRBV12-3/TRBV12-4
CDR3: CASSSGTSGSEETQYF
DNA: TGTGCCAGCAGTAGCGGGACTAGCGGGAGCGAGGAGACCCAGTACTTC

D: TRBD1
J: TRBJ1-4
size: few
V: TRBV12-3/TRBV12-4
CDR3: CASRIQGNEKLFF
DNA: TGTGCCAGCAGGATACAGGGGAATGAAAAACTGTTTTTT